This T cell receptor (beta chain) came from a study of cytomegalovirus exposure and HLA in healthy donors. Study findings and constraints: In a later analysis, TCR beta V- and J-gene trimming was associated with a missense DCLRE1C variant. Earlier findings revealed that most TCR beta V segments proved productive either about 90% or about 30% of the time. Exclusion applied to some V segments, including TRBV6-2 and TRBV6-3, as they were indistinguishable.

This clone was picked up one time. Its matching antigen is unknown. CDR1 and CDR2 (germline): SGHRS, YFSETQ. The CDR3 sequence is 13 residues long. The junction had 7 bases not matched to a gene; V was cut back by 4 bases and J by 9 bases. A multiplex PCR was run with 60 Vbeta primers and 13 Jbeta primers. The protocol was immunoSEQ multiplex PCR, while the TCRdb copy is restricted to in-frame clones and leaves out a portion. In the table there are some 120,000 clones, 70% to 80% of which are singletons. This sequence originates from a woman aged 40 to 49 in good health and CMV-seropositive. Sequenced input: PBMCs. The chain carries TRBV5-1 and TRBJ1-3; 7 positions match TRBD1. The CDR3 region is CASSAQGSGTIYF. The CDR3 DNA follows: TGCGCCAGCAGCGCACAGGGGTCAGGCACCATATATTTT. The full variable domain, in which reference TRBV5-1 and TRBJ1-3 provide the parts outside the CDR3, is KAGVTQTPRYLIKTRGQQVTLSCSPISGHRSVSWYQQTPGQGLQFLFEYFSETQRNKGNFPGRFSGRQFSNSRSEMNVSTLELGDSALYLCASSAQGSGTIYFGEGSWLTVV.